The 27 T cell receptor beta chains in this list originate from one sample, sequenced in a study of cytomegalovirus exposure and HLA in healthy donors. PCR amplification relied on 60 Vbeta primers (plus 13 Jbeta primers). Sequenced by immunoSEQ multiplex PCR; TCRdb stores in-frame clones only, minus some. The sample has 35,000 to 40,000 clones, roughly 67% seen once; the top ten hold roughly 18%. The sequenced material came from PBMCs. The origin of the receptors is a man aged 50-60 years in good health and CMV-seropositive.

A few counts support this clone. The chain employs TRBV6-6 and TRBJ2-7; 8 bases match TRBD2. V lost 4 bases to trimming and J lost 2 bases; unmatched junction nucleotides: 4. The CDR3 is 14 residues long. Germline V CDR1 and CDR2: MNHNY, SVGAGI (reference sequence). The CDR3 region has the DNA TGTGCCAGCAGTTTCCCCGGGGGGGCCTACGAGCAGTACTTC. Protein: CASSFPGGAYEQYF.

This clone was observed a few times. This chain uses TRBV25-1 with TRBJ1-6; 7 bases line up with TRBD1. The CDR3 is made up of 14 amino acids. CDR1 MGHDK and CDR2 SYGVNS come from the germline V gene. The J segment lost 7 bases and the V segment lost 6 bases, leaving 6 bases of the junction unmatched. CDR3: CASRLTGSNSPLHF. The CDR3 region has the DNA TGTGCCAGCAGGCTGACAGGGTCCAATTCACCCCTCCACTTT.

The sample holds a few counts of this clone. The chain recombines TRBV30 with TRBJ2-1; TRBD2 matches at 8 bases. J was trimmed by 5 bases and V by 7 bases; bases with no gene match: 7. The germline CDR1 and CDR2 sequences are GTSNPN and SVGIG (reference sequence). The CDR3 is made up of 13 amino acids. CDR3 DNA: TGTGCCTCCGCCCGGACTAGCAACAATGAGCAGTTCTTC. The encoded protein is CASARTSNNEQFF.

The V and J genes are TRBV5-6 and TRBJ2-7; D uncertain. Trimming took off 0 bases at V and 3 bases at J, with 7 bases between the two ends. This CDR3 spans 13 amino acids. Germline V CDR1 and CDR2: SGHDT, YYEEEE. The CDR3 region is CASSLGTYYEQYF. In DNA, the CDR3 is TGTGCCAGCAGCTTGGGCACTTACTACGAGCAGTACTTC.

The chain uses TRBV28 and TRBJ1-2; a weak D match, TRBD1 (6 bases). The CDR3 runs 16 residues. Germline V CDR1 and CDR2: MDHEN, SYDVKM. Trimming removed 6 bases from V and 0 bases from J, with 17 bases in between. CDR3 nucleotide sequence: TGTGCCAGCAGCATCCTACAGGGACCTTCTAACTATGGCTACACCTTC. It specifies CASSILQGPSNYGYTF.

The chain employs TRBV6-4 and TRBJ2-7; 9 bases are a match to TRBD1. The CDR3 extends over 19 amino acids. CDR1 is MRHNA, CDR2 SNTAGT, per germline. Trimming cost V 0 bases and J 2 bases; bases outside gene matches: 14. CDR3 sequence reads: CASSDSISGQGKLAYEQYF. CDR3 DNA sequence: TGTGCCAGCAGTGACTCGATTTCGGGACAGGGAAAGCTAGCCTACGAGCAGTACTTC.

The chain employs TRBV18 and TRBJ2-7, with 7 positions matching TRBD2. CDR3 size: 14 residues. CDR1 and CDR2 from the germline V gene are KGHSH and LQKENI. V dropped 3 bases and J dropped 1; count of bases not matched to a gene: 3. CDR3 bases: TGTGCCAGCTCACCCGGACTAGGGTCCTACGAGCAGTACTTC. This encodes CASSPGLGSYEQYF. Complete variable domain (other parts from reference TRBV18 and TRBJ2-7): NAGVMQNPRHLVRRRGQEARLRCSPMKGHSHVYWYRQLPEEGLKFMVYLQKENIIDESGMPKERFSAEFPKEGPSILRIQQVVRGDSAAYFCASSPGLGSYEQYFGPGTRLTVT.

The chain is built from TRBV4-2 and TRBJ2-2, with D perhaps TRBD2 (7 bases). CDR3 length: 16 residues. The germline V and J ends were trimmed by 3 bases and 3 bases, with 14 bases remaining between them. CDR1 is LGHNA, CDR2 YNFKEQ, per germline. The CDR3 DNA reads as TGTGCCAGCAGCCAGGGAAGGGAGGGGGACACCGGGGAGCTGTTTTTT. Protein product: CASSQGREGDTGELFF.

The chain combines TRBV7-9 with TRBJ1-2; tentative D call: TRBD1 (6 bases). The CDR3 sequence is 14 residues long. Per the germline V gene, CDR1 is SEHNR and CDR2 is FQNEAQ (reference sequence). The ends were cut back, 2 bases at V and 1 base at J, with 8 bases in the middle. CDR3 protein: CASSLMDSNYGYTF. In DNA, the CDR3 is TGTGCCAGCAGCTTAATGGACAGTAACTATGGCTACACCTTC.

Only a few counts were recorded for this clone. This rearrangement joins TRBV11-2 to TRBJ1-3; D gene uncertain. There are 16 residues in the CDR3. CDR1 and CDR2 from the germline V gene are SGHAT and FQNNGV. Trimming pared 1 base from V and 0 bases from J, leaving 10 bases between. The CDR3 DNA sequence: TGTGCCAGCAGCTTAGCGGACTCTTACTCTGGAAACACCATATATTTT. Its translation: CASSLADSYSGNTIYF. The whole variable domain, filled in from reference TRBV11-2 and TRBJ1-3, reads EAGVAQSPRYKIIEKRQSVAFWCNPISGHATLYWYQQILGQGPKLLIQFQNNGVVDDSQLPKDRFSAERLKGVDSTLKIQPAKLEDSAVYLCASSLADSYSGNTIYFGEGSWLTVV.

The CDR3 DNA follows: TGTGCCAGCAGCCCGCAGGGGGCCGGCGAAGCTTTCTTT. Protein sequence: CASSPQGAGEAFF. This sequence joins TRBV5-6 and TRBJ1-1, with TRBD1 identical over 8 bases. Germline values: CDR1 SGHDT, CDR2 YYEEEE. The CDR3 spans 13 residues. V trimming: 4 bases; J trimming: 8 bases; junction bases outside the gene matches: 7.

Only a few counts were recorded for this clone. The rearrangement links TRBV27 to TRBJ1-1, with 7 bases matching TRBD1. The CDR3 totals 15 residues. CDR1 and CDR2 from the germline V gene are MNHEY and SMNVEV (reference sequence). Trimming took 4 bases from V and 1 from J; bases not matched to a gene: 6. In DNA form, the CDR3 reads TGTGCCAGCAGTTCTCAGGGGGTCAAGAACACTGAAGCTTTCTTT. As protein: CASSSQGVKNTEAFF.

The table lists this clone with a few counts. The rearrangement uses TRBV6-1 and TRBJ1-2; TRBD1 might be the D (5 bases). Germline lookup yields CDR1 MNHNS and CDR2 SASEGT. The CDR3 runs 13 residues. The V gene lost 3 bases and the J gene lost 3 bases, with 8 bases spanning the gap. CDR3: CASSEGGDYGYTF. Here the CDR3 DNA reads TGTGCCAGCAGTGAGGGGGGGGACTATGGCTACACCTTC.

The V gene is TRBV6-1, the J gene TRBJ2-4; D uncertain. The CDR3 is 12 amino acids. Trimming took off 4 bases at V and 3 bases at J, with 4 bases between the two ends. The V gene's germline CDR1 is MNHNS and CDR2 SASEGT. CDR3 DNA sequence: TGTGCCAGCAGTGCCCTCAAAAACATTCAGTACTTC. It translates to CASSALKNIQYF.

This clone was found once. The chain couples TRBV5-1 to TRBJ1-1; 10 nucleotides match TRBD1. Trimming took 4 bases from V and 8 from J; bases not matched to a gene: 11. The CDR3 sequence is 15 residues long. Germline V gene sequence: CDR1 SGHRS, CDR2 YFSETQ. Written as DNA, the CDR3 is TGCGCCAGCAGCGCAGTTACTCCGGGACAGGGGGAAGCTTTCTTT. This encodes CASSAVTPGQGEAFF.

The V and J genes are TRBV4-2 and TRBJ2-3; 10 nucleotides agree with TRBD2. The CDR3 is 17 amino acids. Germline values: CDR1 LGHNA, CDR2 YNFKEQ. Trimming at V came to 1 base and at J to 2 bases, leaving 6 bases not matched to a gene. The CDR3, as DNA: TGTGCCAGCAGCCAAGTTTCTAGCGGGGGAACCACAGATACGCAGTATTTT. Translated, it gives CASSQVSSGGTTDTQYF.

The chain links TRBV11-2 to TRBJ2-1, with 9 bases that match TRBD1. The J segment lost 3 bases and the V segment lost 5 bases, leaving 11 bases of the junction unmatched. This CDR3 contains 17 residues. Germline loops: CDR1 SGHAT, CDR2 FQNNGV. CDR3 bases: TGTGCCAGCAGCCCGAGGACAGGGGAAGGGGGCTACAATGAGCAGTTCTTC. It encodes CASSPRTGEGGYNEQFF.

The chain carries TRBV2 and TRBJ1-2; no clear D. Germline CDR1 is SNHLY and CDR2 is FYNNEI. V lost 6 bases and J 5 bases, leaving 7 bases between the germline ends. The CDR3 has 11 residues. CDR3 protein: CASSEDYGYTF. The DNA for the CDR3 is TGTGCCAGCAGCGAGGATTATGGCTACACCTTC. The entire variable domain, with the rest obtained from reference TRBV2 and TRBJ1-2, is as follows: EPEVTQTPSHQVTQMGQEVILRCVPISNHLYFYWYRQILGQKVEFLVSFYNNEISEKSEIFDDQFSVERPDGSNFTLKIRSTKLEDSAMYFCASSEDYGYTFGSGTRLTVV.

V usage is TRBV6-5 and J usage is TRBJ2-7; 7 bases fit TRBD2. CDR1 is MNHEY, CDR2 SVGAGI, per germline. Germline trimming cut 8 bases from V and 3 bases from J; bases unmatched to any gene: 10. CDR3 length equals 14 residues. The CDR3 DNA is TGTGCCAGCTCGGGCAGCGGGGCCCTCTACGAGCAGTACTTC. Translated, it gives CASSGSGALYEQYF.

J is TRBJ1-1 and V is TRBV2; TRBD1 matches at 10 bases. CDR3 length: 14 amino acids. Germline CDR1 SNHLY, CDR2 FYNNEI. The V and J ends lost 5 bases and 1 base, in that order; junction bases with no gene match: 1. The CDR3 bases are TGTGCCAGCAGTAGACAGGGGGCGAACACTGAAGCTTTCTTT. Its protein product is CASSRQGANTEAFF. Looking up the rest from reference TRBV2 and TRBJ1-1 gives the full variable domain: EPEVTQTPSHQVTQMGQEVILRCVPISNHLYFYWYRQILGQKVEFLVSFYNNEISEKSEIFDDQFSVERPDGSNFTLKIRSTKLEDSAMYFCASSRQGANTEAFFGQGTRLTVV.

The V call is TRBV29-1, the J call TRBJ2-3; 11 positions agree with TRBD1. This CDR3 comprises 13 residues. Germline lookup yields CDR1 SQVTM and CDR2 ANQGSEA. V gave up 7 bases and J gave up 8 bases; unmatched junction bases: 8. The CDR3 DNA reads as TGCAGCGCCCCGGGACAGGGGGGAAGTACGCAGTATTTT. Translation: CSAPGQGGSTQYF.

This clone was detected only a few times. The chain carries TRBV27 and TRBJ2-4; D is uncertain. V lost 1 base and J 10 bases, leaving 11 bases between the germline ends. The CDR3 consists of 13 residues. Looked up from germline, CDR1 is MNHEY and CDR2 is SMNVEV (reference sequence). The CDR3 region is CASSLLASGIQYF. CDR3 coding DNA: TGTGCCAGCAGTTTATTGGCCTCCGGGATTCAGTACTTC.

In nucleotides, the CDR3 is TGTGCCAGCAGCCCCGCGGGGAAGTATAATTCACCCCTCCACTTT. Residues: CASSPAGKYNSPLHF. The rearrangement links TRBV7-2 to TRBJ1-6; no firm D call. Germline V gene sequence: CDR1 SGHTA, CDR2 FQGNSA. CDR3 length: 15 amino acids. Trimming removed 5 bases from V and 4 bases from J, with 12 bases in between.

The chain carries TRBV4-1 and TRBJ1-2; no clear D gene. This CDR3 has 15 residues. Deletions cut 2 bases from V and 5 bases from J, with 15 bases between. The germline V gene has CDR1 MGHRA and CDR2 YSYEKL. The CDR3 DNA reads TGCGCCAGCAGCCAACCCGCCAGGCTCCGGTATGGCTACACCTTC. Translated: CASSQPARLRYGYTF.

The CDR3 region has the DNA TGTGCCAGCAGTTACGGAGGGCCGTCCAAAAACATTCAGTACTTC. Residues: CASSYGGPSKNIQYF. The gene calls are TRBV6-5 and TRBJ2-4; TRBD2 is a possible D gene (6 bases). Trimming left V 2 bases short and J 2 bases short, with 10 bases between. Germline V gene lookup returns CDR1 MNHEY and CDR2 SVGAGI. The CDR3 loop spans 15 amino acids.

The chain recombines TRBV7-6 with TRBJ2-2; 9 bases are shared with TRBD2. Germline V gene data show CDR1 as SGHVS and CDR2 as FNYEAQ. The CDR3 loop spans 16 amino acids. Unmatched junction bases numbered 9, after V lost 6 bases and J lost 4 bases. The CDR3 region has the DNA TGTGCCAGCAGTCCGGGTCGGCGGGGGGGCACCGGGGAGCTGTTTTTT. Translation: CASSPGRRGGTGELFF.

CDR3 in DNA: TGTGCCAGCAGCGTAGGGGGCCCCGGACTAGCGGGGGTGGGGGAGACCCAGTACTTC. It codes for CASSVGGPGLAGVGETQYF. The chain uses TRBV9 and TRBJ2-5; 13 positions agree with TRBD2. After removal of 0 bases from V and 5 bases from J, the junction contained 13 bases not matched to a gene. Germline V lookup: CDR1 SGDLS, CDR2 YYNGEE. CDR3 length: 19 residues.